The T cell receptor (beta chain) under discussion was sequenced for a study of identical twins (dated by TCRdb to about 2016). In terms of the full investigation: To test whether fetal clonotypes persist, this study deep-sequenced TCR alpha and beta repertoires from monozygotic twins, from unrelated adults of various ages, and from cord blood. Replicate twin experiments were performed at different times using different library preparation protocols to rule out contamination.

With respect to this clonotype: Its target antigen remains unknown. Base quality data are lacking; no much larger clone is found one base away.

The library was built by means of 5' RACE. The instrument given in TCRdb is Illumina HiSeq 2000. A universal primer binding site was introduced by template switching, and a unique molecular identifier was present in the final cDNA, enabling accurate counting of TCR cDNA molecules. First-strand cDNA for TCR alpha and beta chains was synthesized from specific primers in the conserved constant-segment region. To control for contamination, every cDNA library was double barcoded, receiving both a SMART-Mk sample barcode and Illumina barcodes. Two successive PCR steps introduced TruSeq adapter sequences along with Illumina sample barcodes. The TCR alpha and beta cDNA libraries were sequenced on the Illumina HiSeq platform using custom primers. As for how the authors treated the data: Raw reads were processed with MiGEC to extract unique molecular identifiers, and MiXCR was used to determine CDR3 positions. Recombination models were inferred per individual with the repgenHMM and IGoR tools using an EM algorithm. Shared clonotypes were analyzed with the tcR package in R, and sharing was normalized by the product of cloneset sizes. To study raw recombination without the effects of thymic and clonal selection, out-of-frame nonproductive sequences were analyzed. Starting from the raw public reads, TCRdb applied fastp trimming at Q25, assembled clones with MiXCR and retained in-frame beta chains. Rows are unified per CDR3 protein, each entry keeping the most common DNA and genes. These V and J calls rely on TCRdb rather than the paper's analysis. The sample yields 450,000 to 650,000 distinct CDR3 sequences; just under 10% were counted once. Clones ranked in the top ten supply roughly 3.2% of the sample.

Every donor was a healthy Caucasian. The twin cohort consisted of three pairs of female monozygotic twins, all aged about 18 to 30 years. The RNA used for TCR libraries was isolated from peripheral blood mononuclear cells. The germline V gene specifies SQVTM as CDR1 and ANQGSEA as CDR2. The CDR3 sequence holds 15 residues, the cysteine and phenylalanine included. The kept DNA is CDR3 alone, 45 bases in frame from the first base. The V end gives up 6 bases and the J end 0 bases, leaving 11 bases in the junction not matched to a gene. The paper as a whole reports these results and caveats: In beta out-of-frame sequences, excess twin sharing was weaker, because having fewer shared sequences lowered the signal-to-noise ratio. Zero-insertion analyses could be partly confounded by invariant T cells such as MAIT and iNKT, although diverse VJ usage argued against such confounding for most clonotypes. Out-of-frame TCR alpha sequences shared between twins showed an excess of low generation-probability sequences compared with coincidental sharing between unrelated individuals. Because the same donors could not be followed over many years, the conclusions depended on cross-sectional statistical analysis. Fewer insertions were carried by abundant cord blood beta clonotypes; a weaker similar trend was observed in young adult naive repertoires, while no such trend was observed in memory repertoires. In monozygotic twins, recombination models systematically underestimated out-of-frame TCR alpha sharing, but the models matched the sharing seen between unrelated individuals.

In addition, the sample was reused for a study of yellow fever vaccine responses in identical twins. The other study reports the following: The T cell response to vaccination in identical twins was reported by the authors to appear partly convergent and partly personalized. In identical twins, the study followed T cell clones that responded to the vaccine with precision.

Recombination connected TRBV29-1 to TRBJ2-7; the junction holds 7 bases that match TRBD1. This receptor was identified in a young woman in good health. Sequencing used PBMCs. The DNA is TGCAGCGTCCCCGGCCCGGGACAGTTCTCCTACGAGCAGTACTTC. Protein translation: CSVPGPGQFSYEQYF.